The text below deals with one T cell receptor (beta chain). Its antigen is not identified. Germline V gives CDR1 ENHRY, CDR2 SYGVKD. With 0 bases clipped from V and 7 bases from J, the junction kept 7 bases outside the gene matches. The CDR3 covers 15 residues. Samples came from axillary lymph nodes draining the breast cancer. This entry is derived from a study of breast tumors, draining lymph nodes, adjacent tissues. Study-wide results and caveats: Tumor repertoires ranked between lymph nodes and nontumor tissue in diversity, with V and J gene preferences. Tumor and nontumor repertoires were significantly more similar in luminal-like than in basal-like breast cancer. Findings are consistent with lymph node origin and intratumoral expansion of most tumor T cells. That most tumor T cells come from lymph nodes remained unproven.

TCRdb itself ran the multiplex PCR reads through MiXCR, one entry per CDR3 protein. The sample lists about 170,000 distinct CDR3 sequences, around a third occurring once. The receptor was derived from a female donor with breast cancer. Some clones in this sample may be carry-over from other donors' samples. Sequenced input: axillary lymph node tissue. This chain connects TRBV10-3 to TRBJ2-7, with 9 bases fitting TRBD2. CDR3 bases: TGTGCCATCAGTGAGTCGACCCTAGCGGGGCGGGAGCAGTACTTC. Its translation is CAISESTLAGREQYF.